These T cell receptor beta chains were read from a single sample in a study of blood T cell repertoires in COVID-19. Clones were read by immunoSEQ multiplex PCR, and TCRdb kept only the in-frame ones, dropping some. The sample carries 200,000 to 250,000 clones, about 91% recorded once. Sequencing was carried out using PBMCs or T cells enriched from blood (not recorded which). The receptors originated from a woman aged 50 to 65 with acute COVID-19. Both conserved end residues are part of each CDR3. D genes are given only for firm matches. Size tells how often a clone was seen (once, few, many) or the class of an expanded clone, and some rows leave it out.

CDR3 DNA: TGTGCCAGCAGTTTAACTGGACAGCCCTCCTACGAGCAGTACTTC; CDR3 protein: CASSLTGQPSYEQYF; clone size: .; CDR3 length: 15; J gene: TRBJ2-7; V gene: TRBV27; D gene: .
CDR3 DNA: TGTGCCAGCAGCTTAGACACCTCGTATAGCAATCAGCCCCAGCATTTT; CDR3 protein: CASSLDTSYSNQPQHF; clone size: .; CDR3 length: 16; J gene: TRBJ1-5; V gene: TRBV7-2; D gene: .
CDR3 DNA: TGTGCCAGTAGTATTGGTGGACAGGGCCACTACGAGCAGTACTTC; CDR3 protein: CASSIGGQGHYEQYF; clone size: .; CDR3 length: 15; J gene: TRBJ2-7; V gene: TRBV19; D gene: TRBD1
CDR3 DNA: TGTGCCAGCTCACCAAGTGCAGGGGGACGTTGGGGCTACACCTTC; CDR3 protein: CASSPSAGGRWGYTF; clone size: once; CDR3 length: 15; J gene: TRBJ1-2; V gene: TRBV18; D gene: TRBD1
CDR3 DNA: TGTGCCAGTAGTCCCACAGGGAGCTCTGGAAACACCATATATTTT; CDR3 protein: CASSPTGSSGNTIYF; clone size: few; CDR3 length: 15; J gene: TRBJ1-3; V gene: TRBV19; D gene: .
CDR3 DNA: TGTGCCAGCAGCACCCCAGGGGGAAGAGTCTATATTAGCTCTGGAAACACCATATATTTT; CDR3 protein: CASSTPGGRVYISSGNTIYF; clone size: .; CDR3 length: 20; J gene: TRBJ1-3; V gene: TRBV4-2; D gene: TRBD1
CDR3 DNA: TGTGCCACCAGTGATCCCGGGACAGGGGGCTACGAGCAGTACTTC; CDR3 protein: CATSDPGTGGYEQYF; clone size: .; CDR3 length: 15; J gene: TRBJ2-7; V gene: TRBV24-1; D gene: TRBD1
CDR3 DNA: TGTGCCAGCAGCCAGACGCCACTACAGGGCTCCTACGAGCAGTACTTC; CDR3 protein: CASSQTPLQGSYEQYF; clone size: few; CDR3 length: 16; J gene: TRBJ2-7; V gene: TRBV6-2/TRBV6-3; D gene: .
CDR3 DNA: TGTGCCAGCAGCTCCACGGGACAGTCCTACGAGCAGTACTTC; CDR3 protein: CASSSTGQSYEQYF; clone size: .; CDR3 length: 14; J gene: TRBJ2-7; V gene: TRBV28; D gene: TRBD1
CDR3 DNA: TGTGCCAGCAGCTTAGAATCCCAGGGGGAAGCTTTCTTT; CDR3 protein: CASSLESQGEAFF; clone size: .; CDR3 length: 13; J gene: TRBJ1-1; V gene: TRBV7-2; D gene: .
CDR3 DNA: TGCGCCAGCAGCTTGAGCCCTAAGACCCAGTACTTC; CDR3 protein: CASSLSPKTQYF; clone size: .; CDR3 length: 12; J gene: TRBJ2-5; V gene: TRBV5-1; D gene: .
CDR3 DNA: TGTGCCAGCAGGCTCAGTGGGAGCGAGTACAATGAGCAGTTCTTC; CDR3 protein: CASRLSGSEYNEQFF; clone size: few; CDR3 length: 15; J gene: TRBJ2-1; V gene: TRBV6-5; D gene: .
CDR3 DNA: TGTGCCAGCAGCTTTCGCCGGGACAGCGAGCAGTACTTC; CDR3 protein: CASSFRRDSEQYF; clone size: .; CDR3 length: 13; J gene: TRBJ2-7; V gene: TRBV7-9; D gene: TRBD1
CDR3 DNA: TGCGCCAGCAGCTATTCACCTTCGGTGATGAGCTATGAGCAGTTCTTC; CDR3 protein: CASSYSPSVMSYEQFF; clone size: .; CDR3 length: 16; J gene: TRBJ2-1; V gene: TRBV5-1; D gene: .
CDR3 DNA: TGTGCCAGCTCACCTCAAGAACGACAGGGAAATCAGCCCCAGCATTTT; CDR3 protein: CASSPQERQGNQPQHF; clone size: .; CDR3 length: 16; J gene: TRBJ1-5; V gene: TRBV18; D gene: TRBD1
CDR3 DNA: TGCGCCAGCAGCTTGGAAGCAGGGGGCCACACTGAAGCTTTCTTT; CDR3 protein: CASSLEAGGHTEAFF; clone size: .; CDR3 length: 15; J gene: TRBJ1-1; V gene: TRBV5-1; D gene: TRBD1
CDR3 DNA: TGTGCCAGCAGCCCGGGACTAGGCACCTACAATGAGCAGTTCTTC; CDR3 protein: CASSPGLGTYNEQFF; clone size: .; CDR3 length: 15; J gene: TRBJ2-1; V gene: TRBV11-2; D gene: TRBD2
CDR3 DNA: TGTGCCAGTGCCCTCGGCGGGGGCGCATTGTCGAACATTCAGTACTTC; CDR3 protein: CASALGGGALSNIQYF; clone size: .; CDR3 length: 16; J gene: TRBJ2-4; V gene: TRBV28; D gene: .
CDR3 DNA: TGTGCCAGCAGCCCTGGTGGACAGAATGAGCAGTTCTTC; CDR3 protein: CASSPGGQNEQFF; clone size: many; CDR3 length: 13; J gene: TRBJ2-1; V gene: TRBV9; D gene: .
CDR3 DNA: TGTGCCAGCAGCTTAGGTAGCGGGAGTTCTTTAGATACGCAGTATTTT; CDR3 protein: CASSLGSGSSLDTQYF; clone size: many; CDR3 length: 16; J gene: TRBJ2-3; V gene: TRBV7-6; D gene: TRBD2
CDR3 DNA: TGTGCCAGCAGTCCTCCCGCAGGGCATTACAATGAGCAGTTCTTC; CDR3 protein: CASSPPAGHYNEQFF; clone size: few; CDR3 length: 15; J gene: TRBJ2-1; V gene: TRBV28; D gene: .
CDR3 DNA: TGTGCCAGCAGCCGGGATGTGGGGAATGAGCAGTTCTTC; CDR3 protein: CASSRDVGNEQFF; clone size: .; CDR3 length: 13; J gene: TRBJ2-1; V gene: TRBV7-9; D gene: .
CDR3 DNA: TGCGCCAGCAGCCCCCGGGACAGGGGAAGTTCTGGGGAGCTGTTTTTT; CDR3 protein: CASSPRDRGSSGELFF; clone size: .; CDR3 length: 16; J gene: TRBJ2-2; V gene: TRBV4-3; D gene: TRBD1
CDR3 DNA: TGTGCCAGCAGCCCAATCCGTTCCCGTCCCGAAGCTCTAACCTACGAGCAGTACTTC; CDR3 protein: CASSPIRSRPEALTYEQYF; clone size: .; CDR3 length: 19; J gene: TRBJ2-7; V gene: TRBV9; D gene: .
CDR3 DNA: TGCGCCAGCAGCTTGGAAACTTTGCGGCCTGGAAACACCATATATTTT; CDR3 protein: CASSLETLRPGNTIYF; clone size: .; CDR3 length: 16; J gene: TRBJ1-3; V gene: TRBV5-1; D gene: .
CDR3 DNA: TGCAGCGTACCGGGACAGATGAACACCGGGGAGCTGTTTTTT; CDR3 protein: CSVPGQMNTGELFF; clone size: .; CDR3 length: 14; J gene: TRBJ2-2; V gene: TRBV29-1; D gene: TRBD1
CDR3 DNA: TGTGCCAGCAGTTTGGGACAAAGCACAGATACGCAGTATTTT; CDR3 protein: CASSLGQSTDTQYF; clone size: .; CDR3 length: 14; J gene: TRBJ2-3; V gene: TRBV27; D gene: .
CDR3 DNA: TGTGCCAGCTCACCCGCTACAGGGAACACTGAAGCTTTCTTT; CDR3 protein: CASSPATGNTEAFF; clone size: .; CDR3 length: 14; J gene: TRBJ1-1; V gene: TRBV18; D gene: .
CDR3 DNA: TGTGCCAGCAGTTACTCTCCCTGGAGTCGTACCCTGAACACTGAAGCTTTCTTT; CDR3 protein: CASSYSPWSRTLNTEAFF; clone size: .; CDR3 length: 18; J gene: TRBJ1-1; V gene: TRBV6-2/TRBV6-3; D gene: .
CDR3 DNA: TGTGCCAGTAGTAAGATCCAGGGGGCCAGTTTCGCAGATACGCAGTATTTT; CDR3 protein: CASSKIQGASFADTQYF; clone size: .; CDR3 length: 17; J gene: TRBJ2-3; V gene: TRBV19; D gene: TRBD1
CDR3 DNA: TGTGCCAGCAGTTTGGGGACAGGGAACTATGGCTACACCTTC; CDR3 protein: CASSLGTGNYGYTF; clone size: .; CDR3 length: 14; J gene: TRBJ1-2; V gene: TRBV28; D gene: TRBD1
CDR3 DNA: TGTGCCAGCAGCTTCACAGGGAACACTGAAGCTTTCTTT; CDR3 protein: CASSFTGNTEAFF; clone size: .; CDR3 length: 13; J gene: TRBJ1-1; V gene: TRBV5-8; D gene: .
CDR3 DNA: TGTGCCAGCAGTAGACAGGGTTCTAACTATGGCTACACCTTC; CDR3 protein: CASSRQGSNYGYTF; clone size: once; CDR3 length: 14; J gene: TRBJ1-2; V gene: TRBV27; D gene: TRBD1
CDR3 DNA: TGTGCCACCTATTGGGGAGCCTACAATGAGCAGTTCTTC; CDR3 protein: CATYWGAYNEQFF; clone size: .; CDR3 length: 13; J gene: TRBJ2-1; V gene: TRBV19; D gene: .
CDR3 DNA: TGTGCCAGCATCCCGTGGGCAGACAACTATGGCTACACCTTC; CDR3 protein: CASIPWADNYGYTF; clone size: .; CDR3 length: 14; J gene: TRBJ1-2; V gene: TRBV2; D gene: .
CDR3 DNA: TGTGCCAGCAGCGACTCTGGGGGACGCCTTACGGGACAGCTCACAGATACGCAGTATTTT; CDR3 protein: CASSDSGGRLTGQLTDTQYF; clone size: .; CDR3 length: 20; J gene: TRBJ2-3; V gene: TRBV2; D gene: TRBD1
CDR3 DNA: TGTGCCAGCAGCCTACAGGGAATGAACACTGAAGCTTTCTTT; CDR3 protein: CASSLQGMNTEAFF; clone size: once; CDR3 length: 14; J gene: TRBJ1-1; V gene: TRBV7-9; D gene: .
CDR3 DNA: TGTGCCAGCAGCTTCTTACCCGCAGGGCGACACAATGAGCAGTTCTTC; CDR3 protein: CASSFLPAGRHNEQFF; clone size: .; CDR3 length: 16; J gene: TRBJ2-1; V gene: TRBV11-2; D gene: .
CDR3 DNA: TGTGCCAGTAGTGCCGACAGGGAGACCCAGTACTTC; CDR3 protein: CASSADRETQYF; clone size: .; CDR3 length: 12; J gene: TRBJ2-5; V gene: TRBV19; D gene: .
CDR3 DNA: TGTGCCAGCAGACGACAGTTTTATAGCAATCAGCCCCAGCATTTT; CDR3 protein: CASRRQFYSNQPQHF; clone size: .; CDR3 length: 15; J gene: TRBJ1-5; V gene: TRBV6-5; D gene: .
CDR3 DNA: TGTGCCAGCGCGCTAGCGGGAAGCGCCGGGGAGCTGTTTTTT; CDR3 protein: CASALAGSAGELFF; clone size: .; CDR3 length: 14; J gene: TRBJ2-2; V gene: TRBV28; D gene: TRBD2
CDR3 DNA: TGTGCCAGCAGCCCAGACACCGGGGAGCTGTTTTTT; CDR3 protein: CASSPDTGELFF; clone size: .; CDR3 length: 12; J gene: TRBJ2-2; V gene: TRBV5-8; D gene: .
CDR3 DNA: TGTGCCAGCAGCTTAACTCAGGGGTACGAGCAGTACTTC; CDR3 protein: CASSLTQGYEQYF; clone size: few; CDR3 length: 13; J gene: TRBJ2-7; V gene: TRBV7-9; D gene: .
CDR3 DNA: TGTGCCATCAGTGAGTCCCTTGGGCGTCTGGGCTACACCTTC; CDR3 protein: CAISESLGRLGYTF; clone size: .; CDR3 length: 14; J gene: TRBJ1-2; V gene: TRBV10-3; D gene: .
CDR3 DNA: TGTGCCAGCAGTTCGCACAGGGGAAGCAATCAGCCCCAGCATTTT; CDR3 protein: CASSSHRGSNQPQHF; clone size: .; CDR3 length: 15; J gene: TRBJ1-5; V gene: TRBV6-5; D gene: TRBD1
CDR3 DNA: TGTGCCAGCAGCCTCCGGGGGGCTAACTATGGCTACACCTTC; CDR3 protein: CASSLRGANYGYTF; clone size: few; CDR3 length: 14; J gene: TRBJ1-2; V gene: TRBV5-6; D gene: .
CDR3 DNA: TGTGCCAGCAGATTCACTAGCACAGATACGCAGTATTTT; CDR3 protein: CASRFTSTDTQYF; clone size: .; CDR3 length: 13; J gene: TRBJ2-3; V gene: TRBV12-3/TRBV12-4; D gene: .
CDR3 DNA: TGTGCCAGCACCGTCAGGGAGGGTTTGGTCACCGGGGAGCTGTTTTTT; CDR3 protein: CASTVREGLVTGELFF; clone size: once; CDR3 length: 16; J gene: TRBJ2-2; V gene: TRBV27; D gene: TRBD2
CDR3 DNA: TGCGCCAGTGGGCTAGCGGGAGGACCGAAGGGGGAGCTGTTTTTT; CDR3 protein: CASGLAGGPKGELFF; clone size: .; CDR3 length: 15; J gene: TRBJ2-2; V gene: TRBV10-2; D gene: TRBD2
CDR3 DNA: TGTGCCAGCAGTGAATTCTTAGTCGGACAGGGGCCCTACTATGGCTACACCTTC; CDR3 protein: CASSEFLVGQGPYYGYTF; clone size: .; CDR3 length: 18; J gene: TRBJ1-2; V gene: TRBV2; D gene: TRBD1
CDR3 DNA: TGTGCCAGCAGTTGGAGGGGACTAGCGGGAGCGCGAGAGCAGTACTTC; CDR3 protein: CASSWRGLAGAREQYF; clone size: .; CDR3 length: 16; J gene: TRBJ2-7; V gene: TRBV27; D gene: TRBD2
CDR3 DNA: TGTGCCAGCAGCGCGACTAGCCCCTACGAGCAGTACTTC; CDR3 protein: CASSATSPYEQYF; clone size: few; CDR3 length: 13; J gene: TRBJ2-7; V gene: TRBV12-3/TRBV12-4; D gene: TRBD2